This TCR beta chain is drawn from a study of blood T cell repertoires in COVID-19 (dated by TCRdb to 2020 to 2022). For the wider study: Samples from collaborators originated in the United States, Italy and Spain and spanned both the acute and convalescent phases of COVID-19. The material from the prospective study consisted of cDNA or gDNA derived from T cells, B-cell-depleted T cells, or PBMCs. Deeply sampled blood TCRbeta repertoires from subjects exposed to, actively infected with, or recovered from COVID-19 were included in the dataset. The repertoires were released in a freely available public database intended as a resource for research on the immune response to SARS-CoV-2. The samples were drawn from the first 160 participants of the ongoing ImmuneRACE study and from 1,254 subjects provided by 6 global collaborators. Nearly every sample came with metadata listing a de-identified subject ID, COVID-19 status, age in years and sex. Where HLA class I and class II types were available, the types were taken from metadata supplied by the sample provider, not from assay-based typing. General conclusions and limits of the study: The amount of clinical and demographic metadata varied by source and participant and was provided uncurated.

To note about this clone: No antigen is known for it. One base away there is no much larger clone; base qualities are not given.

TCRbeta CDR3 regions were amplified from genomic DNA by means of the immunoSEQ Assay, a bias-controlled multiplex PCR. Concerning the study's data processing: Nucleated cell counts per sample were estimated from amplification of reference gene primers within the assay. To quantify the absolute abundance of each unique TCRbeta CDR3 rearrangement, sequence reads were collapsed and filtered. For each sample, productive Simpson clonality was calculated as the square root of Simpson's diversity index over productive rearrangements. TCRdb mirrors the immuneACCESS table, restricted to in-frame sequences. Some clones are absent from its copies; in checked studies, under half trace to an unresolved V gene, and the reason for the others is unknown. The DNA was the basis for D and trimming; V, J and clone size are from that table. The sample records 150,000 to 200,000 clones, over 70% of which are singletons. The ten most abundant clones make up roughly 4.9% of the sample.

The germline V gene sets CDR1 to MNHEY and CDR2 to SVGEGT. V trim: 4 bases; J trim: 5 bases; unmatched bases: 16. From the cysteine up to the phenylalanine, the CDR3 has a length of 17 residues. Only the CDR3 DNA is retained, 51 bases long and in frame from the first base. Participants in the prospective study were aged roughly 18 to 100 years, lived in 20 to 25 United States geographic areas, and enrolled through a virtual design. Cohort assignment in the prospective study relied on participant-reported clinical history from a screening survey and a study questionnaire. A participant counted as exposed if, within 2 weeks of entering the study, that participant had been in contact with someone who had a PCR-confirmed or clinician-diagnosed COVID-19 case. Mobile phlebotomists in the prospective study collected whole blood, serum and a nasopharyngeal or oropharyngeal swab from every participant. Over a roughly 2-month period, participants in the prospective study had the option of providing additional blood draws and questionnaires. Blood samples from the prospective study were shipped frozen or at room temperature prior to DNA extraction.

What was sequenced was PBMCs or T cells enriched from blood (not recorded which). The V gene is TRBV6-2 or TRBV6-3 and the J gene is TRBJ1-2, and 7 junction bases match TRBD1. The source is a man in his 70s who had been exposed to COVID-19. The CDR3 is CASSFSPRDSFGYGYTF. The nucleotide sequence reads as follows: TGTGCCAGCAGTTTCTCGCCCCGGGACAGCTTTGGATATGGCTACACCTTC.